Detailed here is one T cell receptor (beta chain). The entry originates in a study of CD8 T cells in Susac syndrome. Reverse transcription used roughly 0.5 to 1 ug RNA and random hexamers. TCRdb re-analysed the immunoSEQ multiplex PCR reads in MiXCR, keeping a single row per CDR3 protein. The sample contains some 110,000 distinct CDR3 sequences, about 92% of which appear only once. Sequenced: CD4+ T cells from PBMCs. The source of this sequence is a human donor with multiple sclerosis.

The DNA of the CDR3 is TGTGCCAGCAGTGTTGGACAGGGCGCCTATGGCTACACCTTC. Amino acid sequence: CASSVGQGAYGYTF. The rearrangement joins TRBV2 to TRBJ1-2; TRBD1 aligns across 8 bases. Trimming took 4 bases from V and 4 from J; bases not matched to a gene: 5. Germline values: CDR1 SNHLY, CDR2 FYNNEI. The CDR3 runs 14 residues.